The present entry profiles one T cell receptor (beta chain) with its context. It lacks a known antigen. Base qualities are not provided; no much larger clone lies one nucleotide away. Genomic DNA was extracted from sorted cells for sequencing of the TCRbeta CDR3 region. The immunoSEQ Assay was used for sequencing of TCRbeta CDR3 regions. Drawn from immuneACCESS, this table holds only the in-frame rearrangements with V and J called that TCRdb kept. Clones are partly lost; checked studies trace under half to an unresolved V gene and leave the rest unexplained. Recorded for this sample are 70,000 to 80,000 clones; about nine tenths of them occurred a single time. Of the sample, about 0.75% is held by the ten largest clones. The sample originates from a study of OX40 agonist ivuxolimab in advanced cancers. Context from the whole study: Ivuxolimab was a fully human IgG2 agonistic monoclonal antibody targeting the costimulatory receptor OX40 (CD134). Intravenous ivuxolimab was administered to patients every 2 weeks at six dose levels: 0.01, 0.1, 0.3, 1.5, 3 and 10 mg/kg. Among the 52 dose-escalation patients, roughly 20 had hepatocellular carcinoma, 15 or so melanoma, 9 renal cell carcinoma and 9 head and neck cancer. In the dose-escalation cohort, 82.7% of patients were male, and the mean age was around 60 years, with a range of 23 to 79. Patients were allowed to have had prior anti-PD-1, anti-PD-L1 or anti-CTLA-4 therapy, and approximately 40% of the dose-escalation patients had previously received checkpoint inhibitors. Three dose-escalation patients achieved partial responses, one with hepatocellular carcinoma and two with cutaneous melanoma. Peripheral TCRbeta sequencing aimed to test whether ivuxolimab altered TCR sequence diversity and caused clonal T-cell expansion. The paper reports the monotherapy dose-escalation portion (N of about 52 patients) of the phase I ivuxolimab trial.

The trial excluded patients who had a history of autoimmune disease or who were on systemic immunosuppression. In every dose cohort, peripheral blood was drawn for TCR sequencing at baseline, cycle 4 day 1, and cycle 7 day 1. Samples were obtained from an open-label, multicenter, first-in-human phase I dose-escalation trial of ivuxolimab. Adults with locally advanced or metastatic head and neck squamous cell, hepatocellular, melanoma or renal cell carcinoma were enrolled in the trial. CD4+ and CD8+ T cells were sorted separately from peripheral blood before TCR sequencing. The CDR3 runs 15 amino acids, cysteine and phenylalanine included. Only the CDR3 DNA stays, 45 bases, in frame from base 1. The V end loses 0 bases and the J end loses 5 bases, and a stretch of 13 bases separates them. The germline V gene encodes CDR1 SGHRS and CDR2 YFSETQ. Here is what the overall study found, with its caveats: The antigen specificity of the clonally expanded peripheral T cells was not determined. At doses of 0.1 to 3.0 mg/kg, clonal expansion of both CD4+ and CD8+ T cells in blood was seen between baseline and week 6. Low levels of normalized T-cell clonal expansion were also shown by some nonresponding patients. After ivuxolimab, expanded clones were on average more numerous among CD8+ T cells than among CD4+ T cells. Partial responders in the 0.1-3.0 mg/kg groups had among the lowest normalized peripheral clonal expansion, especially among CD8+ T cells.

The sequencing here drew on CD4+ or CD8+ T cells sorted from blood, taken in a trial of the OX40 agonist ivuxolimab. Recombination joined TRBV5-1 with TRBJ2-3; confidence is insufficient to name the D gene. The TCR was taken from an adult with an advanced solid tumor such as melanoma, head and neck, liver or kidney cancer. Here is the DNA: TGCGCCAGCAGCTTGGAGTCACTCTATAGAGATACGCAGTATTTT. It encodes CASSLESLYRDTQYF.